Below are 16 T cell receptor beta chains sequenced from a single sample in a study of beta chain features in type 1 diabetes. Reverse transcription of all isolated RNA meant that expressed TCRB transcripts were sequenced. Profiled with immunoSEQ multiplex PCR; TCRdb holds only in-frame clones, not every one. The table records just over 450,000 clones, approximately 30% of them present only once. The sequenced sample was naive CD4+ T cells from blood. The receptors were gathered from a young man in good health.

This chain uses TRBV7-9 with TRBJ2-7, with D maybe TRBD1 (5 bases). The germline V gene encodes CDR1 SEHNR and CDR2 FQNEAQ (reference sequence). V was cut by 5 bases and J by 1 base, with 15 bases left in between. The CDR3 has 15 residues. The CDR3: CASSTAGKGSYEQYF. CDR3 sequence (DNA): TGTGCCAGCAGCACCGCAGGGAAGGGATCCTACGAGCAGTACTTC.

The V gene is TRBV29-1, the J gene TRBJ2-6; no clear D gene. Germline CDR1 reads SQVTM; CDR2 reads ANQGSEA. V shed 4 bases and J shed 4 bases, with 8 bases lying between them. The CDR3 runs 13 residues. The CDR3 DNA reads TGCAGCGTTGCCACGGTGGGGGCCAACGTCCTGACTTTC. Encoded protein: CSVATVGANVLTF.

This clone was detected only a few times. This sequence joins TRBV5-1 and TRBJ2-1, with D uncertain. The length of the CDR3 is 13 residues. V dropped 5 bases and J dropped 8 bases, with 14 bases sitting between them. The germline V gene has CDR1 SGHRS and CDR2 YFSETQ. The chain's CDR3 is CASRGSNQDEQFF. CDR3 coding DNA: TGCGCCAGCAGGGGATCCAATCAGGATGAGCAGTTCTTC.

There are a few counts of this clone. The chain has TRBV4-3 and TRBJ2-5; 12 bases match TRBD2. Germline trimming cut 4 bases from V and 4 bases from J; bases unmatched to any gene: 7. CDR3 length: 16 amino acids. Germline loops: CDR1 LGHNA, CDR2 YSLEER. The CDR3 loop reads CASSPLAGGPGETQYF. CDR3 coding DNA: TGCGCCAGCAGCCCCCTAGCGGGAGGGCCTGGAGAGACCCAGTACTTC.

The chain links TRBV6-1 to TRBJ1-5, with 7 nucleotides matching TRBD1. Per germline, CDR1 MNHNS and CDR2 SASEGT. The CDR3 is made up of 17 amino acids. The junction had 8 bases not matched to a gene; V was cut back by 3 bases and J by 0 bases. DNA for the CDR3: TGTGCCAGCAGTGAGAGTCCCGGGACAGCTAGCAATCAGCCCCAGCATTTT. This encodes CASSESPGTASNQPQHF.

This clone was detected a few times. The CDR3 DNA reads as TGTGCCAGCAGCTTTGACAGCACAGATACGCAGTATTTT. It codes for CASSFDSTDTQYF. The V and J genes are TRBV5-4 and TRBJ2-3, with D hard to call. The ends were cut back, 2 bases at V and 0 bases at J, with 4 bases in the middle. The germline CDR1 and CDR2 sequences are SGHNT and YYREEE (reference sequence). The CDR3 consists of 13 residues. Full variable domain (outside the CDR3, taken from reference TRBV5-4 and TRBJ2-3): ETGVTQSPTHLIKTRGQQVTLRCSSQSGHNTVSWYQQALGQGPQFIFQYYREEENGRGNFPPRFSGLQFPNYSSELNVNALELDDSALYLCASSFDSTDTQYFGPGTRLTVL.

This chain links TRBV9 with TRBJ2-7; 11 bases map to TRBD2. With 4 bases clipped from V and 6 bases from J, the junction kept 9 bases outside the gene matches. Germline assignment: CDR1 SGDLS and CDR2 YYNGEE. The CDR3 has 15 residues. The CDR3 protein is CASSSVTSGSAEQYF. In nucleotides, the CDR3 is TGTGCCAGCAGCTCGGTCACTAGCGGGAGCGCCGAGCAGTACTTC.

The rearrangement joins TRBV7-2 to TRBJ2-7; TRBD2 matches 15 bases. The CDR3 consists of 15 residues. V lost 5 bases and J lost 5; bases outside the gene matches: 4. Germline V gene data show CDR1 as SGHTA and CDR2 as FQGNSA. As DNA, the CDR3 is TGTGCCAGCAGCCCCGGGACTAGCGGGAGGAACGAGCAGTACTTC. Residues: CASSPGTSGRNEQYF.

The J gene is TRBJ1-5, the V gene TRBV30; D might be TRBD1 (5 bases). Trimming removed 3 bases from V and 4 bases from J, with 19 bases in between. Germline V gene data show CDR1 as GTSNPN and CDR2 as SVGIG (reference sequence). CDR3 size: 16 residues. This CDR3 is CAWSEFGDGENQPQHF. The CDR3 nucleotides are TGTGCCTGGAGCGAATTCGGGGACGGTGAGAATCAGCCCCAGCATTTT.

The chain combines TRBV7-9 with TRBJ2-7; D is ambiguous. The CDR3 covers 13 residues. Trimming took 4 bases from V and 10 from J, leaving 17 bases between them. The germline V gene encodes CDR1 SEHNR and CDR2 FQNEAQ (reference sequence). The CDR3 loop reads CASSSYFSFRQYF. In nucleotides, the CDR3 is TGTGCCAGCAGCTCCTATTTTTCGTTCCGACAGTACTTC.

The rearrangement links TRBV30 to TRBJ2-1; 12 bases line up with TRBD2. CDR3 size: 17 residues. Germline V gives CDR1 GTSNPN, CDR2 SVGIG (reference sequence). The V segment lost 3 bases and the J segment 6 bases; nucleotides outside the gene matches: 12. As DNA, the CDR3 is TGTGCCTGGAGGCCCTGGCGACTAGCGGGAGTAGGCAATGAGCAGTTCTTC. Protein sequence: CAWRPWRLAGVGNEQFF. Drawing the rest from reference TRBV30 and TRBJ2-1, the complete variable domain is SQTIHQWPATLVQPVGSPLSLECTVEGTSNPNLYWYRQAAGRGLQLLFYSVGIGQISSEVPQNLSASRPQDRQFILSSKKLLLSDSGFYLCAWRPWRLAGVGNEQFFGPGTRLTVL.

This clone was counted once. The rearrangement uses TRBV12-5 and TRBJ2-5; 9 bases fit TRBD1. CDR3 length: 13 amino acids. Trimming removed 6 bases from V and 3 bases from J; junction bases left unmatched: 2. From germline, CDR1 is LGHNT and CDR2 FRNRAP. CDR3 DNA: TGTGCTAGTGGGAGGACAGGGGAAGAGACCCAGTACTTC. This codes for CASGRTGEETQYF.

Of note for this clone: It may be a read error: a sequence one base away is much more abundant. The chain recombines TRBV18 with TRBJ2-3, with D hard to call. CDR1 and CDR2 (germline): KGHSH, LQKENI. CDR3 length: 11 amino acids. V was shortened by 4 bases and J by 2 bases, with 1 base between the two germline ends. CDR3 protein: CASSLTDTQYF. As DNA, the CDR3 is TGTGCCAGCTCACTCACAGATACGCAGTATTTT. Supplemented by reference TRBV18 and TRBJ2-3, the full variable domain reads NAGVMQNPRHLVRRRGQEARLRCSPMKGHSHVYWYRQLPEEGLKFMVYLQKENIIDESGMPKERFSAEFPKEGPSILRIQQVVRGDSAAYFCASSLTDTQYFGPGTRLTVL.

This chain uses TRBV29-1 with TRBJ2-5; D is ambiguous. The J call may be wrong; the DNA end is better matched by TRBJ2-7. The CDR3 consists of 11 residues. Germline V gene data show CDR1 as SQVTM and CDR2 as ANQGSEA. In DNA, the CDR3 is TGCAGCGTTGAAGCAGACTACGAGCAGTACTTC. Protein product: CSVEADYEQYF.

This clone occurred a few times. The chain uses TRBV4-2 and TRBJ2-3; 9 bases map to TRBD2. The V gene's germline CDR1 is LGHNA and CDR2 YNFKEQ. CDR3 length equals 18 residues. The trim removed 1 base at V and 2 bases at J, leaving 10 bases unmatched. This CDR3 is CASSQGNSGSRPTDTQYF. The DNA for the CDR3 is TGTGCCAGCAGCCAAGGGAATAGCGGGAGCAGGCCCACAGATACGCAGTATTTT.

This clone was seen a handful of times. Other DNA sequences from this sample encode an identical CDR3 as well. The chain joins TRBV7-2 to TRBJ2-5, with D maybe TRBD2 (5 bases). Germline V lookup: CDR1 SGHTA, CDR2 FQGNSA. There are 13 residues in the CDR3. V lost 0 bases and J lost 4, with 6 bases in between. CDR3 in DNA: TGTGCCAGCAGCTTAGCGGGAGCAGAGACCCAGTACTTC. Its translation: CASSLAGAETQYF.